One and the same sample provided the 19 T cell receptor beta chains below, sequenced in a study of radiotherapy plus CTLA-4 blockade in lung cancer. The assay was immunoSEQ multiplex PCR, and TCRdb's table has in-frame clones only and misses some. The sample yields some 73,000 clones, 74% seen once. This sample comprised peripheral blood, obtained from a patient treated with radiotherapy plus ipilimumab. These receptor sequences come from a human donor with non-small cell lung cancer whose response to radiotherapy plus ipilimumab could not be evaluated.

V usage is TRBV25-1 and J usage is TRBJ2-3, with 8 bases aligning to TRBD1. V shed 2 bases and J 2 bases; nucleotides not matched to a gene: 6. This CDR3 comprises 16 residues. Germline V CDR1 and CDR2: MGHDK, SYGVNS. The CDR3 reads CASSERDRINTDTQYF. CDR3 nucleotide sequence: TGTGCCAGCAGTGAACGGGACAGGATAAACACAGATACGCAGTATTTT.

This chain's CDR3 is CASGAKGAPYNEQFF. For the CDR3, the DNA is TGTGCCAGCGGGGCTAAGGGGGCCCCATACAATGAGCAGTTCTTC. The chain is built from TRBV28 and TRBJ2-1, with TRBD1 matching over 7 bases. This CDR3 has 15 residues. After removal of 8 bases from V and 4 bases from J, the junction contained 11 bases not matched to a gene. Per germline, CDR1 MDHEN and CDR2 SYDVKM.

The CDR3 reads CASSLQSGGGLTDTQYF. For the CDR3, the DNA is TGTGCCAGCAGCTTACAATCTGGCGGGGGGTTAACAGATACGCAGTATTTT. This sequence joins TRBV7-2 and TRBJ2-3, with 8 bases fitting TRBD2. Germline lookup yields CDR1 SGHTA and CDR2 FQGNSA. This CDR3 comprises 17 residues. V shed 2 bases, J shed 3 bases, and the junction held 10 bases outside the gene matches.

The V gene is TRBV7-2, the J gene TRBJ2-5, with D possibly TRBD2 on 6 matching bases. Trimming took off 2 bases at V and 1 base at J, with 11 bases between the two ends. This CDR3 has 15 amino acids. CDR1 is SGHTA, CDR2 FQGNSA, per germline. The CDR3 region is CASSLRSGVQETQYF. The CDR3 coding sequence is TGTGCCAGCAGCTTACGGTCGGGGGTCCAAGAGACCCAGTACTTC.

This chain links TRBV28 with TRBJ2-7, with 7 bases identical to TRBD1. V trimming: 5 bases; J trimming: 3 bases; junction bases outside the gene matches: 7. The CDR3 covers 14 residues. CDR1 and CDR2 from the germline V gene are MDHEN and SYDVKM. CDR3 loop: CASSLPDRVYEQYF. As DNA, the CDR3 is TGTGCCAGCAGTCTACCCGACAGGGTCTACGAGCAGTACTTC.

The chain uses TRBV18 and TRBJ2-3, with TRBD2 matching 13 bases. The CDR3 length is 16 residues. Germline-derived CDR1 and CDR2 are KGHSH and LQKENI. The V gene end was trimmed by 2 bases and the J gene end by 3 bases; junction bases not matched to a gene: 2. CDR3 region: CASSPMGLAGTDTQYF. CDR3 sequence (DNA): TGTGCCAGCTCACCAATGGGACTAGCGGGAACAGATACGCAGTATTTT. Filled out from reference TRBV18 and TRBJ2-3, the complete variable domain reads NAGVMQNPRHLVRRRGQEARLRCSPMKGHSHVYWYRQLPEEGLKFMVYLQKENIIDESGMPKERFSAEFPKEGPSILRIQQVVRGDSAAYFCASSPMGLAGTDTQYFGPGTRLTVL.

A remark on this clone: A much larger clone sits a single nucleotide away, making a read error possible. The V and J genes are TRBV4-1 and TRBJ2-5; 10 nucleotides agree with TRBD2. The CDR3 totals 13 residues. With 4 bases clipped from V and 4 bases from J, the junction kept 0 bases outside the gene matches. Germline V gene data show CDR1 as MGHRA and CDR2 as YSYEKL. The CDR3 nucleotides are TGCGCCAGCAGCCTAGCGGGAGGAGAGACCCAGTACTTC. Translating it yields CASSLAGGETQYF.

The V call is TRBV2, the J call TRBJ2-7, with TRBD2 matching 8 bases. CDR1 and CDR2 (germline): SNHLY, FYNNEI. This CDR3 has 14 residues. V lost 8 bases, J lost 2 bases, and 8 bases stayed unmatched. The CDR3 DNA reads as TGTGCCAGCCGGCCCGGGAGGGCCCCCTACGAGCAGTACTTC. This gives the protein CASRPGRAPYEQYF.

The chain links TRBV2 to TRBJ2-7, with 11 bases aligning to TRBD1. The germline V gene encodes CDR1 SNHLY and CDR2 FYNNEI. V lost 6 bases, J lost 6 bases, and 4 bases stayed unmatched. This CDR3 region has 13 residues. This CDR3 reads CASRLGQGVEQYF. The CDR3 DNA reads as TGTGCCAGCAGGTTGGGACAGGGGGTCGAGCAGTACTTC.

The chain combines TRBV29-1 with TRBJ1-1; 8 nucleotides agree with TRBD1. V dropped 8 bases and J dropped 6; count of bases not matched to a gene: 14. Germline CDR1 and CDR2: SQVTM and ANQGSEA. The CDR3 consists of 14 residues. DNA for the CDR3: TGCAGCATCTGGACAGGGAAGACCGAGGCTGAAGCTTTCTTT. This codes for CSIWTGKTEAEAFF.

This clone was counted a few times. This chain uses TRBV10-3 with TRBJ1-2; D is unresolved. V gave up 6 bases and J gave up 1 base, with 9 bases separating them. Germline CDR1 reads ENHRY; CDR2 reads SYGVKD. CDR3 size: 13 residues. CDR3 sequence: CAISLEVNYGYTF. The CDR3 nucleotides read TGTGCCATCAGCCTAGAAGTTAACTATGGCTACACCTTC.

Judged by abundance, this clone is medium-sized. V is TRBV2 and J is TRBJ1-3; D is perhaps TRBD1 (5 bases). The CDR3 is 16 amino acids. Germline values: CDR1 SNHLY, CDR2 FYNNEI. V lost 5 bases to trimming and J lost 0 bases, with 14 bases between them. The CDR3 is CASSTGVSISGNTIYF. CDR3 coding DNA: TGTGCCAGCAGTACAGGCGTTAGTATCTCTGGAAACACCATATATTTT.

With respect to this clone: The sample contains more than one DNA sequence encoding this CDR3. The chain employs TRBV5-6 and TRBJ2-5, with 12 bases identical to TRBD2. Germline V lookup: CDR1 SGHDT, CDR2 YYEEEE. Trimming cost V 4 bases and J 3 bases; bases outside gene matches: 7. This CDR3 has 16 residues. CDR3 amino acids: CASSLGLAGFEETQYF. The CDR3 DNA sequence: TGTGCCAGCAGCCTAGGACTAGCGGGATTTGAAGAGACCCAGTACTTC.

The chain has TRBV30 and TRBJ1-5; D is possibly TRBD1 (6 bases). Germline lookup yields CDR1 GTSNPN and CDR2 SVGIG (reference sequence). CDR3 length equals 14 residues. V lost 0 bases, J lost 6 bases, and 12 bases lay in between. CDR3 protein: CAWSVRGAGQPQHF. The DNA for the CDR3 is TGTGCCTGGAGTGTACGGGGGGCCGGTCAGCCCCAGCATTTT. Drawing the rest from reference TRBV30 and TRBJ1-5, the complete variable domain is SQTIHQWPATLVQPVGSPLSLECTVEGTSNPNLYWYRQAAGRGLQLLFYSVGIGQISSEVPQNLSASRPQDRQFILSSKKLLLSDSGFYLCAWSVRGAGQPQHFGDGTRLSIL.

The chain recombines TRBV4-2 with TRBJ2-1; 8 bases are shared with TRBD2. Trimming took 8 bases from V and 12 from J; bases not matched to a gene: 21. Per germline, CDR1 LGHNA and CDR2 YNFKEQ. CDR3 length equals 16 residues. CDR3 bases: TGTGCCAGCGGTTTGTCAACTAGCGGCACAGAAACACGGCAGTTCTTC. It encodes CASGLSTSGTETRQFF.

This clone was counted only a few times. This chain links TRBV9 with TRBJ2-3, with TRBD2 identical over 9 bases. CDR3 length: 15 amino acids. V was pared by 4 bases and J by 2 bases, with 5 bases of the junction left unmatched. Germline-derived CDR1 and CDR2 are SGDLS and YYNGEE. The CDR3, as DNA: TGTGCCAGCAGCCCTTGGACTAGCGACACAGATACGCAGTATTTT. It encodes CASSPWTSDTDTQYF.

The sample holds a few counts of this clone. The CDR3 coding sequence is TGTGCCAGCGAACAGGAGTACAATGAGCAGTTCTTC. It specifies CASEQEYNEQFF. The chain carries TRBV7-9 and TRBJ2-1, with D maybe TRBD1 (5 bases). The CDR3 runs 12 residues. V lost 8 bases, J lost 4 bases, and 9 bases lay in between. CDR1 SEHNR and CDR2 FQNEAQ come from the germline V gene (reference sequence).

This chain connects TRBV13 to TRBJ2-1; 11 bases line up with TRBD2. The trim removed 4 bases at V and 4 bases at J, leaving 6 bases unmatched. This CDR3 has 16 amino acids. Per germline, CDR1 PRHDT and CDR2 FYEKMQ (reference sequence). CDR3 region: CASSSLTSGRYNEQFF. CDR3 sequence (DNA): TGTGCCAGCAGCTCACTTACTAGCGGGAGATACAATGAGCAGTTCTTC.

This clone was detected a few times. The chain carries TRBV30 and TRBJ1-2; the D gene is possibly TRBD1 (5 bases). Germline CDR1 is GTSNPN and CDR2 is SVGIG (reference sequence). The V gene lost 8 bases and the J gene lost 8 bases, with 15 bases spanning the gap. This CDR3 contains 11 residues. CDR3 in DNA: TGTGCCGTGACAGTTTCCTACGGCTACACCTTC. Residues: CAVTVSYGYTF.